The source of this TCR beta chain is a study of blood T cell repertoires in COVID-19. On the study more broadly: Donors in the United States, Italy and Spain gave samples during acute or convalescent COVID-19. PBMCs, B-cell-depleted T cells, or T cells provided the cDNA or gDNA that made up the material.

Original processing notes: Estimated nucleated cell counts came from reference gene primer amplification. Assay: immunoSEQ multiplex PCR; the TCRdb copy retains only in-frame clones and omits some. V and J calls and clone size are as listed in that table; D and trimming were resolved from the DNA. The sample records around 150,000 clones, approximately 80% being singletons. Germline lookup yields CDR1 SGHTA and CDR2 FQGNSA. This CDR3 contains 14 residues. V was pared by 5 bases and J by 3 bases, with 6 bases of the junction left unmatched. The origin of this receptor is a man aged 55 to 70 with acute or convalescent COVID-19. The J gene is TRBJ2-7, the V gene TRBV7-2, with TRBD2 matching 8 bases. Sequenced: peripheral blood. The CDR3 spells CASSLGGADYEQYF. In DNA form, the CDR3 reads TGTGCCAGCAGCCTCGGGGGGGCCGACTACGAGCAGTACTTC.